A selection of T cell receptor beta chains follows, all from one sample in a study of post-analysis software for immune sequencing data. TCRdb ran MiXCR on the PCR reads and lists one entry per CDR3 protein. The table has approximately 660,000 distinct CDR3 sequences, about 60% seen once. The specimen sequenced was blood. The receptors stem from a girl aged 2 to 10 with multiple sclerosis. Each CDR3 is given with its conserved first and last residue. Each record gives: D gene, CDR3 length, J gene, clone size, V gene, CDR3 DNA, CDR3 protein. A D gene is named only where the DNA matches it firmly. A row's size may be missing; if present it is once, few, many or a size class.

NA | 15 | TRBJ2-1 | NA | TRBV12-3/TRBV12-4 | TGTGCCAGCAGTTTCGAGAGCGGGCGAAGGGGTGAGCAGTTCTTC | CASSFESGRRGEQFF
TRBD1 | 15 | TRBJ1-2 | NA | TRBV6-2/TRBV6-3 | TGTGCCAGCAGTCCACGGGGACAGGGGACGAATGGCTACACCTTC | CASSPRGQGTNGYTF
NA | 13 | TRBJ2-7 | few | TRBV4-1 | TGCGCCAGCAGCCAAGTCGGGTCCTACGAGCAGTACTTC | CASSQVGSYEQYF
NA | 16 | TRBJ2-1 | NA | TRBV12-3/TRBV12-4 | TGTGCCAGCAGTTTAGGTGTGGGGTCTATTTACAATGAGCAGTTCTTC | CASSLGVGSIYNEQFF
NA | 12 | TRBJ2-1 | NA | TRBV13 | TGTGCCAGCAGGACTAGAACCAATGAGCAGTTCTTC | CASRTRTNEQFF
TRBD1 | 12 | TRBJ2-7 | once | TRBV12-3/TRBV12-4 | TGTGCCAGCAGCTCGCACAGGGGCGAGCAGTACTTC | CASSSHRGEQYF
TRBD1 | 14 | TRBJ2-7 | NA | TRBV5-1 | TGCGCCAGCAGCTTCTCCGGGACAGCCTACGAGCAGTACTTC | CASSFSGTAYEQYF
NA | 11 | TRBJ1-1 | NA | TRBV2 | TGTGCCAGCCAACCTAACACTGAAGCTTTCTTT | CASQPNTEAFF
TRBD1 | 14 | TRBJ2-7 | NA | TRBV13 | TGTGCCAGCAGCCGGACAGGGGCGACCTACGAGCAGTACTTC | CASSRTGATYEQYF
TRBD1 | 14 | TRBJ1-2 | NA | TRBV20-1 | TGCAGTGCTAGGAGGGCAGGGGGATCGGATGGCTACACCTTC | CSARRAGGSDGYTF
NA | 14 | TRBJ2-1 | NA | TRBV20-1 | TGCAGTGCTAGGTCCCGGACAGCTATCAATGAGCAGTTCTTC | CSARSRTAINEQFF
NA | 16 | TRBJ2-1 | NA | TRBV12-3/TRBV12-4 | TGTGCCAGCAGTACCCGTGGGGGGGGCCCATACAATGAGCAGTTCTTC | CASSTRGGGPYNEQFF
TRBD2 | 16 | TRBJ2-3 | NA | TRBV2 | TGTGCCAGCAGTGAAGCGCTAGCGGGGGCCGGGGATACGCAGTATTTT | CASSEALAGAGDTQYF
NA | 13 | TRBJ2-5 | NA | TRBV7-9 | TGTGCCAGCAGCTCCGCGGGGTCCAATGAGCAGTACTTC | CASSSAGSNEQYF
TRBD2 | 14 | TRBJ2-1 | NA | TRBV27 | TGTGCCAGCAGTTCGCGGGAGGGGTACAATGAGCAGTTCTTC | CASSSREGYNEQFF
TRBD2 | 12 | TRBJ2-7 | few | TRBV29-1 | TGCAGCGTCGGGGCGGGGGTATACGAGCAGTACTTC | CSVGAGVYEQYF
TRBD2 | 15 | TRBJ2-1 | few | TRBV7-2 | TGTGCCAGCCCCAGACCGGGACTAGCGGGAGAGGAGCAGTTCTTC | CASPRPGLAGEEQFF
TRBD2 | 14 | TRBJ2-1 | few | TRBV29-1 | TGCAGCGTTGCAGGTCCTAGCGGGAGGCCTGAGCAGTTCTTC | CSVAGPSGRPEQFF
NA | 13 | TRBJ2-3 | NA | TRBV20-1 | TGCAGTGCTAGAGATCCTAGCGCGGATACGCAGTATTTT | CSARDPSADTQYF
NA | 14 | TRBJ1-6 | few | TRBV27 | TGTGCCAGCAGTTTTAGCTCCTATAATTCACCCCTCCACTTT | CASSFSSYNSPLHF
TRBD1 | 15 | TRBJ1-2 | NA | TRBV6-5 | TGTGCCAGCAGCCTACTACAGGGGTTTAACTATGGCTACACCTTC | CASSLLQGFNYGYTF
TRBD1 | 15 | TRBJ2-3 | once | TRBV12-3/TRBV12-4 | TGTGCCAGCAGTTTAGGGACAGGTTACTCAGATACGCAGTATTTT | CASSLGTGYSDTQYF
NA | 12 | TRBJ2-5 | few | TRBV10-3 | TGTGCCATCAGGGGGCAGCAAGAGACCCGGTACTTC | CAIRGQQETRYF
NA | 14 | TRBJ2-1 | NA | TRBV3-1 | TGTGCCAGCAGCCAAGATTGGGCGGACAATGAGCAGTTCTTC | CASSQDWADNEQFF
NA | 12 | TRBJ2-7 | NA | TRBV29-1 | TGCAGCGTAAAGGATTCTCCCTACGAGCAGTACTTC | CSVKDSPYEQYF
NA | 15 | TRBJ2-1 | few | TRBV11-2 | TGTGCCAGCAGCCCCACGGTGGGGGGGGGCCATGAGCAGTTCTTC | CASSPTVGGGHEQFF
NA | 16 | TRBJ1-6 | NA | TRBV9 | TGTGCCAGCAGCGCCTTAGGGGAGGCTGGTAATTCACCCCTCCACTTT | CASSALGEAGNSPLHF
NA | 11 | TRBJ1-4 | few | TRBV20-1 | TGCAGTGCTCCCCAGGGAAGGGGACTGTTTTTT | CSAPQGRGLFF
TRBD2 | 14 | TRBJ2-7 | few | TRBV7-2 | TGTGCCAGCAGCCCCAGCGGGGGCTCCTACGAGCAGTACTTC | CASSPSGGSYEQYF
TRBD1 | 15 | TRBJ2-5 | NA | TRBV10-3 | TGTGCCATCAGCGACCCAGGGGGCAGAGGGGAGACCCAGTACTTC | CAISDPGGRGETQYF
TRBD1 | 15 | TRBJ1-6 | NA | TRBV6-1 | TGTGCCAGCCAAGGGACAGGGCTTTATAATTCACCCCTCCACTTT | CASQGTGLYNSPLHF
NA | 17 | TRBJ2-1 | NA | TRBV11-2 | TGTGCCAGCAGCTTAGCGGCAGCGGGGGCCAGGGGGAATGAGCAGTTCTTC | CASSLAAAGARGNEQFF
TRBD1 | 16 | TRBJ2-5 | few | TRBV5-1 | TGCGCCAGCAGCTCAGACAGGGGGCGAGACCAAGAGACCCAGTACTTC | CASSSDRGRDQETQYF
NA | 11 | TRBJ1-2 | NA | TRBV20-1 | TGCAGTGCTAGAGCCGCAAACGGCTACACCTTC | CSARAANGYTF
NA | 14 | TRBJ2-3 | NA | TRBV5-6 | TGTGCCAGCAGCTTGGTGTCGGGGTCAGATACGCAGTATTTT | CASSLVSGSDTQYF
TRBD2 | 18 | TRBJ2-3 | NA | TRBV12-3/TRBV12-4 | TGTGCCAGCAGTTTAGCGTGGGGACTAGCGGGAGCCACAGATGCGCAGTATTTT | CASSLAWGLAGATDAQYF
TRBD2 | 16 | TRBJ2-1 | NA | TRBV20-1 | TGCAGTGCTTCCGGGCCTTCGGGGGGGAGGGCGTATGAGCAGTTCTTC | CSASGPSGGRAYEQFF
NA | 14 | TRBJ2-7 | few | TRBV29-1 | TGCAGCGTTGGGGGCGGGGACAGTTCCTACGAGCAGTACTTC | CSVGGGDSSYEQYF
TRBD2 | 15 | TRBJ2-7 | few | TRBV4-2 | TGTGCCAGCAGCCAAGTCTCAGCGGGAGGTTACGAGCAGTACTTC | CASSQVSAGGYEQYF
NA | 15 | TRBJ1-5 | NA | TRBV21-1 | TGTGCCAGCAGCTTCAGGCCTCGCGGCAATCAGCCCCAGCATTTT | CASSFRPRGNQPQHF
NA | 15 | TRBJ2-1 | few | TRBV5-1 | TGCGCCAGCAGCTACGCACCGGGACTTGACAATGAGCAGTTCTTC | CASSYAPGLDNEQFF
TRBD1 | 16 | TRBJ2-1 | NA | TRBV29-1 | TGCAGCGTTGAAGATCAAGGGGGCGGCTCCTACAATGAGCAGTTCTTC | CSVEDQGGGSYNEQFF
NA | 15 | TRBJ1-3 | NA | TRBV29-1 | TGCAGCGTTGGGTGGAAAGGTCCCTCTGGAAACACCATATATTTT | CSVGWKGPSGNTIYF
TRBD1 | 16 | TRBJ2-1 | NA | TRBV27 | TGTGCCAGCAGTTTAGGGACAGGGGGTCACTACAATGAGCAGTTCTTC | CASSLGTGGHYNEQFF
TRBD2 | 15 | TRBJ2-3 | NA | TRBV29-1 | TGCAGCGTCTTGGGGACTAGCGGGTGGAAGGATACGCAGTATTTT | CSVLGTSGWKDTQYF
TRBD1 | 13 | TRBJ1-1 | NA | TRBV20-1 | TGCAGTGCTAGAGCAGGGGGGTCGGCTGAAGCTTTCTTT | CSARAGGSAEAFF
TRBD2 | 14 | TRBJ2-1 | NA | TRBV30 | TGTGCCTCGACGACTAGCGGGAGGGCCGGGGTGCAGTTCTTC | CASTTSGRAGVQFF
NA | 13 | TRBJ2-7 | NA | TRBV7-9 | TGTGCCAGCAGTATCGGGGTATACTACGAGCAGTACTTC | CASSIGVYYEQYF
NA | 12 | TRBJ2-3 | NA | TRBV29-1 | TGCAGCGCCGGGACCTTCACAGATACGCAGTATTTT | CSAGTFTDTQYF
TRBD2 | 16 | TRBJ2-1 | NA | TRBV10-2 | TGCGCCAGCAGTGAGTGGGCTAGCGGGGGGGCGGATGAGCAGTTCTTC | CASSEWASGGADEQFF
NA | 14 | TRBJ2-3 | NA | TRBV7-9 | TGTGCCAGCAGCTTAGCCGGGACCATCAATACGCAGTATTTT | CASSLAGTINTQYF
TRBD1 | 14 | TRBJ1-2 | few | TRBV29-1 | TGCAGCGTTGGGGGACAGGGTTCCCGGGATGGCTACACCTTC | CSVGGQGSRDGYTF
TRBD2 | 17 | TRBJ2-1 | few | TRBV7-2 | TGTGCCAGCAGCTTAGAAATAGCGGGGGGCTCCTACAATGAGCAGTTCTTC | CASSLEIAGGSYNEQFF